This TCR beta chain was observed in a study of early T cells in non-severe SARS-CoV-2 infection. This CDR3 region has 13 residues. The V segment lost 6 bases and the J segment 4 bases; nucleotides outside the gene matches: 5. Looked up from germline, CDR1 is SNHLY and CDR2 is FYNNEI. TCRdb passed the 5' RACE reads through MiXCR, listing each CDR3 protein once. The table shows roughly 53,000 distinct CDR3 sequences, with 9.5% to 15% occurring only once. This clonotype showed up just a few times. The V and J genes are TRBV2 and TRBJ1-1; 7 bases are shared with TRBD1. The origin of this receptor is an adult who was a healthcare worker with PCR-confirmed SARS-CoV-2 infection or an uninfected control (not recorded which). This specimen consisted of whole blood, obtained at baseline. CDR3 loop: CASRGQWGTEAFF. CDR3 DNA: TGTGCCAGCAGGGGACAGTGGGGCACTGAAGCTTTCTTT.